Included here is one T cell receptor (beta chain) sequence, with context. The data belong to a study of blood T cell repertoires in COVID-19. On the study more broadly: Samples of COVID-19 (acute and convalescent) were obtained from the United States, Italy and Spain. From T cells, B-cell-depleted T cells, or PBMCs came the material, which was cDNA or gDNA.

In the original processing: Amplifying reference gene primers gave estimates of nucleated cell counts. Sequenced by immunoSEQ multiplex PCR; TCRdb stores in-frame clones only, minus some. V and J calls and clone size are copied from that table; D and trimming were computed from the DNA. The top ten clones hold about 20% of a sample with 200,000 to 250,000 clones, 84% of them seen once. V shed 0 bases and J 3 bases; nucleotides not matched to a gene: 9. The germline gives CDR1 SGHRS, CDR2 YFSETQ. The length of the CDR3 is 17 residues. The sample comprised peripheral blood. This chain joins TRBV5-1 and TRBJ2-5; TRBD1 matches 9 bases. The sequence came from a man aged 30-40 years with active or convalescent COVID-19. The chain's CDR3 is CASSLGHLTGGKETQYF. CDR3 in DNA: TGCGCCAGCAGCTTGGGCCATCTAACAGGGGGCAAAGAGACCCAGTACTTC.